The 22 T cell receptor beta chains in this list originate from one sample, sequenced in a study of blood T cell repertoires in COVID-19 (TCRdb year 2020). Library creation used the immunoSEQ multiplex PCR assay. TCRdb re-hosts the immuneACCESS table, in-frame sequences only. Its copies lack some clones; in the studies checked, an unresolved V gene accounts for under half of them, and the cause for the rest is not known. A total of roughly 28,000 clones appear in this sample, 60% to 80% of them only once. 7.5% to 8% of the sample comes from the top ten. Sequenced input: peripheral blood. The source is an older woman with active or convalescent COVID-19.

The sample holds one count of this clone. V gene TRBV5-4 combines with J gene TRBJ2-5; D possibly corresponds to TRBD2 (6 bases). The CDR3 has 13 residues. The germline V gene encodes CDR1 SGHNT and CDR2 YYREEE (reference sequence). V dropped 4 bases and J dropped 1 base, with 8 bases sitting between them. The CDR3 protein is CASSPGLQETQYF. CDR3 in DNA: TGTGCCAGCAGCCCGGGACTCCAAGAGACCCAGTACTTC. Together with reference TRBV5-4 and TRBJ2-5, the CDR3 gives the full variable domain: ETGVTQSPTHLIKTRGQQVTLRCSSQSGHNTVSWYQQALGQGPQFIFQYYREEENGRGNFPPRFSGLQFPNYSSELNVNALELDDSALYLCASSPGLQETQYFGPGTRLLVL.

This chain connects TRBV6-5 to TRBJ2-2; no definite D call. The CDR3 loop spans 14 amino acids. From germline, CDR1 is MNHEY and CDR2 SVGAGI. V was clipped by 0 bases and J by 4 bases, with 6 bases between them. The CDR3 region is CASSYSTPTGELFF. The CDR3 DNA reads TGTGCCAGCAGTTACTCAACTCCCACCGGGGAGCTGTTTTTT.

This chain joins TRBV7-2 and TRBJ1-5; no clear D gene. This CDR3 spans 15 amino acids. Germline CDR1 and CDR2: SGHTA and FQGNSA. V was trimmed by 5 bases and J by 5 bases, leaving 16 bases between them. The CDR3 is CASSPRAGADQPQHF. In DNA form, the CDR3 reads TGTGCCAGCAGCCCTAGGGCGGGCGCTGATCAGCCCCAGCATTTT.

This clone rates as medium-sized. The chain combines TRBV28 with TRBJ1-2, with unresolved D. This CDR3 comprises 12 residues. Germline V lookup: CDR1 MDHEN, CDR2 SYDVKM. Deletions cut 1 base from V and 6 bases from J, with 6 bases between. The CDR3 nucleotides read TGTGCCAGCAGTTTATTGAGCAATGGCTACACCTTC. This sequence encodes CASSLLSNGYTF.

The gene calls are TRBV7-9 and TRBJ2-1, with 7 bases lining up with TRBD1. V shed 1 base, J shed 4 bases, and the junction held 13 bases outside the gene matches. This CDR3 is built from 18 residues. Germline CDR1 reads SEHNR; CDR2 reads FQNEAQ (reference sequence). CDR3 nucleotide sequence: TGTGCCAGCAGCTTAGGAGTTCGAGCAGCCAGGGGGTACAATGAGCAGTTCTTC. This translates into CASSLGVRAARGYNEQFF.

V is TRBV15 and J is TRBJ2-7, with TRBD1 matching over 9 bases. This CDR3 has 19 residues. Germline trimming cut 0 bases from V and 2 bases from J; bases unmatched to any gene: 14. Looked up from germline, CDR1 is LNHNV and CDR2 is YYDKDF (reference sequence). CDR3 DNA sequence: TGTGCCACCAGCAGAGAATCGAGTAAGTGGGGGACAGGGACCTACGAGCAGTACTTC. This codes for CATSRESSKWGTGTYEQYF. Complete variable domain (other parts from reference TRBV15 and TRBJ2-7): DAMVIQNPRYQVTQFGKPVTLSCSQTLNHNVMYWYQQKSSQAPKLLFHYYDKDFNNEADTPDNFQSRRPNTSFCFLDIRSPGLGDTAMYLCATSRESSKWGTGTYEQYFGPGTRLTVT.

The V gene is TRBV18, the J gene TRBJ1-1; 7 nucleotides match TRBD1. This CDR3 contains 14 residues. J gave up 2 bases and V 3 bases, and 3 bases lay outside the gene matches. The germline V gene encodes CDR1 KGHSH and CDR2 LQKENI. CDR3 residues: CASSPRTGNTEAFF. DNA of the CDR3: TGTGCCAGCTCACCGAGGACAGGCAACACTGAAGCTTTCTTT.

Only one count was recorded for this clone. The chain employs TRBV7-8 and TRBJ2-7; no firm D call. The germline V and J ends were trimmed by 1 base and 3 bases, with 7 bases remaining between them. The V gene's germline CDR1 is SGHVS and CDR2 FQNEAQ. This CDR3 has 13 residues. This CDR3 is CASSLGRYYEQYF. Here the CDR3 DNA reads TGTGCCAGCAGCTTAGGGCGGTACTACGAGCAGTACTTC.

The chain combines TRBV3-1 (or the pseudogene TRBV3-2) with TRBJ1-3; TRBD1 matches at 7 bases. The CDR3 extends over 14 amino acids. With V trimmed by 4 bases and J by 2 bases, 2 bases remained unmatched. From germline, CDR1 is LGHDT and CDR2 YNNKEL (reference sequence). CDR3 region: CASSRTGAGNTIYF. CDR3 bases: TGTGCCAGCAGCCGAACAGGGGCTGGAAACACCATATATTTT.

The CDR3 reads CASSLADSSGNTIYF. The CDR3, as DNA: TGCGCCAGCAGCTTGGCCGACAGCTCTGGAAACACCATATATTTT. The V and J genes are TRBV5-1 and TRBJ1-3; TRBD1 is a possible D gene (5 bases). The germline V gene encodes CDR1 SGHRS and CDR2 YFSETQ. The CDR3 totals 15 residues. Trimming stripped 0 bases from V and 0 bases from J, with 7 bases between.

The chain joins TRBV19 to TRBJ2-1; D possibly corresponds to TRBD2 (5 bases). The CDR3 runs 17 residues. The germline gives CDR1 LNHDA, CDR2 SQIVND (reference sequence). V dropped 3 bases and J dropped 5 bases, with 20 bases sitting between them. CDR3 region: CASSISTIARADNEQFF. The CDR3 DNA follows: TGTGCCAGTAGTATTTCCACAATAGCGAGAGCCGACAATGAGCAGTTCTTC.

This chain links TRBV5-1 with TRBJ2-1; 9 nucleotides line up with TRBD2. The J segment lost 9 bases and the V segment lost 2 bases, leaving 12 bases of the junction unmatched. Germline V CDR1 and CDR2: SGHRS, YFSETQ. This CDR3 has 16 amino acids. The CDR3 bases are TGCGCCAGCAGCTTTGGCTTGGCGGGGGGGCCGATTGAGCAGTTCTTC. It is translated as CASSFGLAGGPIEQFF. Combining the CDR3 with reference TRBV5-1 and TRBJ2-1 gives the whole variable domain KAGVTQTPRYLIKTRGQQVTLSCSPISGHRSVSWYQQTPGQGLQFLFEYFSETQRNKGNFPGRFSGRQFSNSRSEMNVSTLELGDSALYLCASSFGLAGGPIEQFFGPGTRLTVL.

The chain has TRBV12-3 or TRBV12-4 and TRBJ2-1, with TRBD2 matching over 14 bases. The J segment lost 10 bases and the V segment lost 7 bases, leaving 3 bases of the junction unmatched. The CDR3 runs 13 residues. CDR3 in DNA: TGTGCCAGCACCCGGACTAGCGGGGGGGAGCAGTTCTTC. Protein sequence: CASTRTSGGEQFF.

V usage is TRBV4-3 and J usage is TRBJ1-1, with 8 bases fitting TRBD1. There are 14 residues in the CDR3. J lost 7 bases, V lost 0 bases, and 4 bases had no gene match. Germline V gene lookup returns CDR1 LGHNA and CDR2 YSLEER. The CDR3 loop is CASSQDLQGGEAFF. In DNA, the CDR3 is TGCGCCAGCAGCCAAGATCTACAGGGGGGTGAAGCTTTCTTT.

The chain uses TRBV27 and TRBJ1-3; TRBD1 agrees at 8 bases. Per the germline V gene, CDR1 is MNHEY and CDR2 is SMNVEV (reference sequence). This CDR3 is 16 amino acids long. Trimming took 5 bases from V and 1 from J; bases not matched to a gene: 7. The CDR3 DNA is TGTGCCAGCAGTCCTAGGGACAGGAGTTCTGGAAACACCATATATTTT. This encodes CASSPRDRSSGNTIYF.

This chain uses TRBV6-5 with TRBJ2-7; no clear D gene. The CDR3 totals 14 residues. Germline CDR1 and CDR2: MNHEY and SVGAGI. V lost 2 bases and J 1 base, leaving 9 bases between the germline ends. The CDR3 DNA reads TGTGCCAGCAGTTACACACCTCTTTCCTACGAGCAGTACTTC. The encoded protein is CASSYTPLSYEQYF.

The chain combines TRBV27 with TRBJ2-7; 9 bases map to TRBD1. The ends lost 1 base at V and 3 bases at J; junction bases unmatched: 4. CDR3 length equals 15 residues. Germline CDR1 reads MNHEY; CDR2 reads SMNVEV (reference sequence). The CDR3 bases are TGTGCCAGCAGTTTATTTGGGACAGGGTTCTACGAGCAGTACTTC. It is translated as CASSLFGTGFYEQYF.

This clone has a single count. This chain joins TRBV9 and TRBJ2-3, with TRBD1 identical over 7 bases. V lost 4 bases to trimming and J lost 4 bases; unmatched junction nucleotides: 12. The CDR3 is 16 residues long. The V gene's germline CDR1 is SGDLS and CDR2 YYNGEE. The CDR3 DNA follows: TGTGCCAGCAGCTCCCCCCCAAGGGGGCTGGCAGATACGCAGTATTTT. It codes for CASSSPPRGLADTQYF.

V gene TRBV27 combines with J gene TRBJ1-5; 9 bases align to TRBD1. The CDR3 runs to 15 residues. Germline V gene data show CDR1 as MNHEY and CDR2 as SMNVEV (reference sequence). Germline trimming cut 1 base from V and 6 bases from J; bases unmatched to any gene: 4. CDR3 in amino acids: CASSLWTGEFQPQHF. CDR3 bases: TGTGCCAGCAGTTTATGGACAGGGGAATTTCAGCCCCAGCATTTT.

The rearrangement links TRBV3-1 (or the pseudogene TRBV3-2) to TRBJ1-4; 12 nucleotides agree with TRBD1. Germline CDR1 and CDR2: LGHDT and YNNKEL (reference sequence). The V segment lost 4 bases and the J segment 0 bases; nucleotides outside the gene matches: 9. The CDR3 is 19 amino acids. DNA for the CDR3: TGTGCCAGCAGCCCGCTCGGGACAGGGGGCCATGCAACTAATGAAAAACTGTTTTTT. Translated: CASSPLGTGGHATNEKLFF.

This clone was seen more than once but under ten times. The rearrangement joins TRBV19 to TRBJ1-1; weak D call: TRBD1 (5 bases). V lost 3 bases, J lost 1 base, and 12 bases lay in between. The V gene's germline CDR1 is LNHDA and CDR2 SQIVND (reference sequence). The CDR3 sequence is 15 residues long. This chain's CDR3 is CASSMQATANTEAFF. The DNA for the CDR3 is TGTGCCAGTAGTATGCAGGCGACAGCGAACACTGAAGCTTTCTTT. Supplemented by reference TRBV19 and TRBJ1-1, the full variable domain reads DGGITQSPKYLFRKEGQNVTLSCEQNLNHDAMYWYRQDPGQGLRLIYYSQIVNDFQKGDIAEGYSVSREKKESFPLTVTSAQKNPTAFYLCASSMQATANTEAFFGQGTRLTVV.

The chain joins TRBV10-3 to TRBJ1-2; TRBD1 aligns across 11 bases. This CDR3 has 15 residues. V shed 5 bases, J shed 7 bases, and the junction held 9 bases outside the gene matches. Germline CDR1 is ENHRY and CDR2 is SYGVKD. This CDR3 is CAISLSGTGGLGYTF. The CDR3 DNA sequence: TGTGCCATCAGTTTATCCGGGACAGGGGGGCTTGGCTACACCTTC.